Following are 5 T cell receptor beta chains from one sample sequenced in a study of blood T cell repertoires in COVID-19 (dated by TCRdb to 2020 to 2021). The library was produced with the immunoSEQ multiplex PCR assay. The source is immuneACCESS, and TCRdb retained only in-frame sequences with V and J called. Part of the clones is not carried over; for the studies checked, unresolved V genes explain less than half of this, and the remainder is unexplained. The sample yields some 350,000 clones; roughly nine tenths were counted once. Roughly 1% of the sample is in the top ten clones. Material: PBMCs or T cells enriched from blood (not recorded which). The receptors were sampled from a man younger than 35 who had recovered from COVID-19.

The CDR3, as DNA: TGTGCCAGCAGTGAAGTTGGCGGCTCCTACAATGAGCAGTTCTTC. Translation: CASSEVGGSYNEQFF. The chain links TRBV25-1 to TRBJ2-1; D uncertain. The CDR3 runs to 15 residues. The germline V and J ends were trimmed by 2 bases and 0 bases, with 8 bases remaining between them. Germline V gene lookup returns CDR1 MGHDK and CDR2 SYGVNS.

As regards this clone: Other nucleotide sequences from this sample produce the same CDR3. CDR3 region: CASSQDRGQPQHF. As DNA, the CDR3 is TGTGCCAGCAGCCAAGACAGGGGGCAGCCCCAGCATTTT. The genes are TRBV7-8 and TRBJ1-5; 9 bases agree with TRBD1. Germline V CDR1 and CDR2: SGHVS, FQNEAQ. V lost 5 bases and J lost 7; bases outside the gene matches: 3. The CDR3 extends over 13 amino acids.

The chain uses TRBV25-1 and TRBJ2-3; D remains unclear. The V gene's germline CDR1 is MGHDK and CDR2 SYGVNS. V was trimmed by 8 bases and J by 0 bases, leaving 9 bases between them. CDR3 length: 13 residues. The CDR3 here is CASQTPSTDTQYF. The CDR3 coding sequence is TGTGCCAGCCAGACACCGAGCACAGATACGCAGTATTTT.

The rearrangement joins TRBV4-2 to TRBJ1-3; D uncertain. CDR1 and CDR2 (germline): LGHNA, YNFKEQ. V was clipped by 5 bases and J by 0 bases, with 11 bases between them. The length of the CDR3 is 15 residues. The CDR3 nucleotides read TGTGCCAGCAGCGTCCCGGTGAGCTCTGGAAACACCATATATTTT. It codes for CASSVPVSSGNTIYF.

The chain recombines TRBV18 with TRBJ2-7; possibly TRBD2 for D (5 bases). Germline CDR1 is KGHSH and CDR2 is LQKENI. The CDR3 loop spans 15 amino acids. V was shortened by 2 bases and J by 1 base, with 12 bases between the two germline ends. This chain's CDR3 is CASSPRERPSYEQYF. The CDR3 DNA is TGTGCCAGCTCACCAAGGGAGAGACCGTCCTACGAGCAGTACTTC. The complete variable domain, with remaining parts taken from reference TRBV18 and TRBJ2-7, reads NAGVMQNPRHLVRRRGQEARLRCSPMKGHSHVYWYRQLPEEGLKFMVYLQKENIIDESGMPKERFSAEFPKEGPSILRIQQVVRGDSAAYFCASSPRERPSYEQYFGPGTRLTVT.